One and the same sample provided the 23 T cell receptor beta chains below, sequenced in a study of blood T cell repertoires in COVID-19. Repertoires were generated with immunoSEQ multiplex PCR, while TCRdb's copy carries only in-frame clones and drops some. The sample lists about 88,000 clones, around nine tenths seen once, with around 3% in the top ten. The specimen sequenced was peripheral blood. The receptors stem from an elderly woman with acute or convalescent COVID-19.

As for this clone: At one end the junction does not follow the germline gene, possibly because of a read error. This rearrangement joins TRBV10-3 to TRBJ2-3; D perhaps matches TRBD2 (5 bases). From germline, CDR1 is ENHRY and CDR2 SYGVKD. CDR3 size: 13 residues. The CDR3 DNA is TGTGCCCTCAGGTCCGAGGCGGGTGATACGCAGTATTTT. This translates into CALRSEAGDTQYF.

V usage is TRBV10-1 and J usage is TRBJ2-7; TRBD1 matches 7 bases. The V and J ends lost 3 bases and 0 bases, in that order; junction bases with no gene match: 8. The CDR3 covers 16 residues. The V gene's germline CDR1 is WNHNN and CDR2 SYGVQD (reference sequence). This CDR3 reads CASSEWTGLISYEQYF. The CDR3 bases are TGCGCCAGCAGTGAATGGACAGGACTGATCTCCTACGAGCAGTACTTC.

The chain joins TRBV7-8 to TRBJ1-1, with 8 bases matching TRBD1. V dropped 1 base and J dropped 0; count of bases not matched to a gene: 7. There are 17 residues in the CDR3. Germline V CDR1 and CDR2: SGHVS, FQNEAQ. CDR3 protein: CASSLGTGGSMNTEAFF. CDR3 DNA: TGTGCCAGCAGCTTAGGAACAGGGGGAAGTATGAACACTGAAGCTTTCTTT.

J is TRBJ2-5 and V is TRBV6-6; TRBD2 matches 8 bases. This CDR3 region has 14 residues. Per germline, CDR1 MNHNY and CDR2 SVGAGI (reference sequence). Unmatched junction bases numbered 7, after V lost 6 bases and J lost 4 bases. In DNA form, the CDR3 reads TGTGCCAGCAGGAGCGGGGGACGGCGAGAGACCCAGTACTTC. Its protein is CASRSGGRRETQYF.

V gene TRBV6-5 combines with J gene TRBJ1-5; 8 bases align to TRBD1. J lost 3 bases, V lost 6 bases, and 4 bases had no gene match. This CDR3 is built from 14 residues. CDR1 is MNHEY, CDR2 SVGAGI, per germline. This CDR3 reads CASRRQGHNQPQHF. CDR3 sequence (DNA): TGTGCCAGCAGAAGACAGGGGCACAATCAGCCCCAGCATTTT.

In nucleotides, the CDR3 is TGTGCCAGCAGCCTCAGACAGACAACTAATGAAAAACTGTTTTTT. It encodes CASSLRQTTNEKLFF. J is TRBJ1-4 and V is TRBV7-9, with D tentatively TRBD1 (5 bases). CDR3 size: 15 residues. Per germline, CDR1 SEHNR and CDR2 FQNEAQ (reference sequence). Trimming left V 5 bases short and J 0 bases short, with 10 bases between.

The rearrangement links TRBV11-2 to TRBJ2-5; 14 bases agree with TRBD2. This CDR3 has 17 residues. Looked up from germline, CDR1 is SGHAT and CDR2 is FQNNGV. With V trimmed by 5 bases and J by 4 bases, 9 bases remained unmatched. CDR3 residues: CASSPTGLAGGGETQYF. In nucleotides, the CDR3 is TGTGCCAGCAGCCCTACTGGACTAGCGGGAGGTGGAGAGACCCAGTACTTC.

This chain connects TRBV6-5 to TRBJ2-7, with 7 bases lining up with TRBD1. Looked up from germline, CDR1 is MNHEY and CDR2 is SVGAGI. This CDR3 is 15 amino acids long. The V gene end was trimmed by 6 bases and the J gene end by 0 bases; junction bases not matched to a gene: 8. CDR3 region: CASSRRGSSSYEQYF. The CDR3 DNA follows: TGTGCCAGCAGCCGCAGGGGGTCCAGCTCCTACGAGCAGTACTTC.

The chain recombines TRBV7-6 with TRBJ2-3, with D possibly TRBD2 on 6 matching bases. Trimming took off 1 base at V and 2 bases at J, with 10 bases between the two ends. Germline assignment: CDR1 SGHVS and CDR2 FNYEAQ. This CDR3 has 15 amino acids. In DNA, the CDR3 is TGTGCCAGCAGCTTAGGGACTACCCACACAGATACGCAGTATTTT. This sequence encodes CASSLGTTHTDTQYF.

Concerning this clone itself: The DNA is omitted, as the CDR3 cannot be located on it reliably, and the CDR3 follows TCRdb's listing. The chain carries TRBV21-1 and TRBJ1-5; the table calls TRBD1, which could not be checked here. TRBV21-1 is listed as a pseudogene. From its first to its last residue, the CDR3 has 18 amino acids. This CDR3 reads CASSKWADGSYSNQPQHF.

The chain uses TRBV5-1 and TRBJ1-2; 7 nucleotides match TRBD1. The V segment lost 4 bases and the J segment 2 bases; nucleotides outside the gene matches: 5. CDR3 length: 14 residues. The germline V gene has CDR1 SGHRS and CDR2 YFSETQ. DNA for the CDR3: TGCGCCAGCAGCCTGGGGACAGACAACTATGGCTACACCTTC. Its translation is CASSLGTDNYGYTF. Full variable domain (outside the CDR3, taken from reference TRBV5-1 and TRBJ1-2): KAGVTQTPRYLIKTRGQQVTLSCSPISGHRSVSWYQQTPGQGLQFLFEYFSETQRNKGNFPGRFSGRQFSNSRSEMNVSTLELGDSALYLCASSLGTDNYGYTFGSGTRLTVV.

The chain employs TRBV7-2 and TRBJ2-7, with TRBD2 as a possible D gene (6 bases). Trimming cost V 2 bases and J 5 bases, with 10 bases left between them. CDR3 length equals 13 residues. Germline CDR1 SGHTA, CDR2 FQGNSA. The CDR3 protein is CASSLWRGDEQYF. The CDR3 coding sequence is TGTGCCAGCAGCTTATGGCGGGGTGACGAGCAGTACTTC.

CDR3 sequence reads: CASSSGTSGRAGVVDEQFF. The CDR3 DNA reads TGTGCCAGCAGCTCTGGGACTAGCGGGAGGGCCGGGGTTGTCGATGAGCAGTTCTTC. The V call is TRBV28, the J call TRBJ2-1, with TRBD2 identical over 16 bases. V lost 6 bases, J lost 8 bases, and 16 bases stayed unmatched. The CDR3 is made up of 19 amino acids. Germline values: CDR1 MDHEN, CDR2 SYDVKM.

The chain joins TRBV5-1 to TRBJ2-1; 8 nucleotides line up with TRBD1. CDR3 size: 16 residues. After removal of 4 bases from V and 1 base from J, the junction contained 7 bases not matched to a gene. Looked up from germline, CDR1 is SGHRS and CDR2 is YFSETQ. CDR3 bases: TGCGCCAGCAGCGATGACAGGGGTTGGTCCTACAATGAGCAGTTCTTC. The encoded protein is CASSDDRGWSYNEQFF.

This chain links TRBV6-1 with TRBJ2-7, with D possibly matching TRBD1 (6 bases). Trimming shortened V by 1 base and J by 0 bases, and 13 bases separated the two germline ends. Germline CDR1 MNHNS, CDR2 SASEGT. The CDR3 spans 16 residues. CDR3 sequence reads: CASSEGGTPYSYEQYF. The CDR3 bases are TGTGCCAGCAGTGAAGGGGGGACACCTTACTCCTACGAGCAGTACTTC.

This rearrangement joins TRBV5-1 to TRBJ1-2, with a possible D match to TRBD1 (6 bases). The germline V gene has CDR1 SGHRS and CDR2 YFSETQ. The CDR3 totals 14 residues. The V gene lost 4 bases and the J gene lost 4 bases, with 14 bases spanning the gap. CDR3 nucleotide sequence: TGCGCCAGCAGCGGTACAGGGACCAGCTATGGCTACACCTTC. This sequence encodes CASSGTGTSYGYTF. Using reference TRBV5-1 and TRBJ1-2 for the parts outside the CDR3, the full variable domain is KAGVTQTPRYLIKTRGQQVTLSCSPISGHRSVSWYQQTPGQGLQFLFEYFSETQRNKGNFPGRFSGRQFSNSRSEMNVSTLELGDSALYLCASSGTGTSYGYTFGSGTRLTVV.

This clone was detected once. V is TRBV29-1 and J is TRBJ2-5, with D unclear. CDR1 is SQVTM and CDR2 is ANQGSEA in the germline V gene. V was clipped by 6 bases and J by 1 base, with 9 bases between them. The CDR3 loop spans 12 amino acids. The CDR3 loop reads CSVPDFQETQYF. The CDR3 DNA is TGCAGCGTCCCAGACTTCCAAGAGACCCAGTACTTC.

This clone was counted a few times. V and J are TRBV2 and TRBJ2-5, with TRBD1 matching 7 bases. Germline V lookup: CDR1 SNHLY, CDR2 FYNNEI. Losses at the gene ends were 5 bases for V and 10 bases for J; bases not matched to a gene: 4. This CDR3 comprises 11 residues. The CDR3, as DNA: TGTGCCAGCAGTTCGACAGGGATCCAGTACTTC. It specifies CASSSTGIQYF.

This clone showed up just a few times. The V and J genes are TRBV2 and TRBJ1-2, with D possibly being TRBD1 (6 bases). Germline V CDR1 and CDR2: SNHLY, FYNNEI. The germline V and J ends were trimmed by 9 bases and 2 bases, with 25 bases remaining between them. The CDR3 runs 17 residues. CDR3 bases: TGTGCCAGTACCAGGCTCGGGGGGGCGCAAAGGAACTATGGCTACACCTTC. Translated, it gives CASTRLGGAQRNYGYTF. The entire variable domain, with the rest obtained from reference TRBV2 and TRBJ1-2, is as follows: EPEVTQTPSHQVTQMGQEVILRCVPISNHLYFYWYRQILGQKVEFLVSFYNNEISEKSEIFDDQFSVERPDGSNFTLKIRSTKLEDSAMYFCASTRLGGAQRNYGYTFGSGTRLTVV.

The CDR3 spells CASSLVPGLAGGQETQYF. The DNA for the CDR3 is TGCGCCAGCAGCTTGGTCCCGGGACTAGCGGGGGGACAAGAGACCCAGTACTTC. The chain recombines TRBV5-1 with TRBJ2-5; 15 nucleotides align to TRBD2. Looked up from germline, CDR1 is SGHRS and CDR2 is YFSETQ. The ends lost 0 bases at V and 2 bases at J; junction bases unmatched: 5. This CDR3 spans 18 amino acids.

DNA of the CDR3: TGTGCCAGCAGCCCCCAGGGGGCCGATGAAAAACTGTTTTTT. This translates into CASSPQGADEKLFF. The rearrangement links TRBV7-2 to TRBJ1-4; 8 bases fit TRBD1. The CDR3 consists of 14 residues. The germline gives CDR1 SGHTA, CDR2 FQGNSA. V dropped 5 bases and J dropped 6; count of bases not matched to a gene: 5.

This clone appeared a single time. The gene calls are TRBV3-1 (or the pseudogene TRBV3-2) and TRBJ2-3; perhaps TRBD1 as D (6 bases). CDR1 is LGHDT and CDR2 is YNNKEL in the germline V gene (reference sequence). The V and J ends lost 0 bases and 2 bases respectively, with 21 bases between them. The CDR3 spans 19 residues. The CDR3 region has the DNA TGTGCCAGCAGCCAAGATAGGGGGTGGGGGCGGAACGACACAGATACGCAGTATTTT. It encodes CASSQDRGWGRNDTDTQYF.

The chain carries TRBV7-8 and TRBJ1-3; 7 nucleotides agree with TRBD1. In germline, CDR1 is SGHVS, CDR2 FQNEAQ. The J segment lost 0 bases and the V segment lost 6 bases, leaving 11 bases of the junction unmatched. This CDR3 has 17 residues. The CDR3 nucleotides are TGTGCCAGCAGTTACTCTGGACAGGCCAACTCTGGAAACACCATATATTTT. This sequence encodes CASSYSGQANSGNTIYF.